The rows below give T cell receptor beta chains drawn from one sample of a study of shared clonotypes between healthy human individuals. Profiling relied on immunoSEQ multiplex PCR, and the TCRdb table lists in-frame clones only, not all of them. The sample has around 550,000 clones, about 95% seen once. The source material was naive CD8+ T cells sorted from blood. These receptors came from a woman aged 25 to 45 in good health. Each CDR3 is given with its conserved first and last residue. A D gene is named only where the DNA matches it firmly. Clone size is given for some rows only: seen once, a few or many times, or a class if the clone is expanded.

J: TRBJ1-5; length: 13; V: TRBV25-1; size: -; D: -; CDR3: CASSGSSNQPQHF; DNA: TGTGCCAGCAGTGGGAGTAGCAATCAGCCCCAGCATTTT
J: TRBJ2-3; length: 14; V: TRBV27; size: -; D: -; CDR3: CASRLIGKSGDEYF; DNA: TGTGCCAGCAGACTAATCGGAAAATCGGGTGATGAGTATTTT
J: TRBJ1-2; length: 13; V: TRBV5-4; size: -; D: TRBD1; CDR3: CASSTGGNYGYTF; DNA: TGTGCCAGCAGCACAGGGGGCAACTATGGCTACACCTTC
J: TRBJ2-7; length: 14; V: TRBV28; size: -; D: -; CDR3: CASRFTGTSYEQYF; DNA: TGTGCCAGCAGATTTACCGGGACTTCCTACGAGCAGTACTTC
J: TRBJ2-7; length: 14; V: TRBV10-3; size: -; D: -; CDR3: CAIRDPGSIYEQYF; DNA: TGTGCCATCAGGGATCCAGGGTCCATCTACGAGCAGTACTTC
J: TRBJ2-3; length: 15; V: TRBV7-9; size: -; D: -; CDR3: CASSGGQTSTDTQYF; DNA: TGTGCCAGCAGCGGAGGACAGACTAGCACAGATACGCAGTATTTT
J: TRBJ2-3; length: 15; V: TRBV14; size: -; D: TRBD1; CDR3: CASSPTGFETDTQYF; DNA: TGTGCCAGCAGTCCGACAGGGTTTGAAACAGATACGCAGTATTTT
J: TRBJ2-7; length: 16; V: TRBV5-4; size: -; D: -; CDR3: CASSLGWGALVYEQYF; DNA: TGTGCCAGCAGCTTGGGTTGGGGGGCCCTGGTGTACGAGCAGTACTTC
J: TRBJ2-2; length: 17; V: TRBV9; size: -; D: -; CDR3: CASSVNPRDVRTGELFF; DNA: TGTGCCAGCAGCGTAAATCCCCGAGATGTTAGGACCGGGGAGCTGTTTTTT
J: TRBJ1-2; length: 16; V: TRBV5-8; size: -; D: TRBD1; CDR3: CASSLPPGQGARGYTF; DNA: TGTGCCAGCAGCTTACCTCCGGGACAGGGGGCTAGGGGCTACACCTTC
J: TRBJ1-1; length: 12; V: TRBV6-5; size: -; D: -; CDR3: CASSQAYTEAFF; DNA: TGTGCCAGCAGTCAAGCTTACACTGAAGCTTTCTTT
J: TRBJ2-3; length: 15; V: TRBV28; size: -; D: TRBD2; CDR3: CASSPTTREANTQYF; DNA: TGTGCCAGCAGTCCTACGACACGGGAGGCTAATACGCAGTATTTT
J: TRBJ2-7; length: 16; V: TRBV28; size: -; D: TRBD2; CDR3: CASSFSLAGFSYEQYF; DNA: TGTGCCAGCAGTTTTTCCCTAGCGGGATTCTCCTACGAGCAGTACTTC
J: TRBJ2-3; length: 17; V: TRBV15; size: -; D: TRBD2; CDR3: CATSREGLAGVTDTQYF; DNA: TGTGCCACCAGCAGAGAGGGACTAGCGGGAGTTACAGATACGCAGTATTTT
J: TRBJ2-7; length: 14; V: TRBV28; size: once; D: -; CDR3: CASSLKGGAEEQYF; DNA: TGTGCCAGCAGTTTAAAGGGGGGGGCTGAAGAGCAGTACTTC
J: TRBJ1-2; length: 14; V: TRBV7-9; size: -; D: -; CDR3: CASSPIGQVYGYTF; DNA: TGTGCCAGCAGCCCTATAGGGCAGGTATATGGCTACACCTTC
J: TRBJ2-2; length: 15; V: TRBV27; size: -; D: -; CDR3: CASSLTGSTGGELFF; DNA: TGTGCCAGCAGCCTAACGGGATCAACGGGCGGGGAGCTGTTTTTT
J: TRBJ2-5; length: 17; V: TRBV2; size: -; D: -; CDR3: CASSEAPETGKGETQYF; DNA: TGTGCCAGCAGTGAAGCTCCCGAGACAGGCAAGGGGGAGACCCAGTACTTC
J: TRBJ2-4; length: 12; V: TRBV1; size: -; D: -; CDR3: CTSSQDRDIQYF; DNA: TGCACCAGCAGCCAAGATAGGGACATTCAGTACTTC
J: TRBJ2-3; length: 15; V: TRBV6-6; size: -; D: -; CDR3: CASSFRGRHTDTQYF; DNA: TGTGCCAGCAGTTTTAGAGGGAGGCACACAGATACGCAGTATTTT
J: TRBJ2-1; length: 16; V: TRBV2; size: -; D: TRBD2; CDR3: CASSGKRESFYNEQFF; DNA: TGTGCCAGCAGTGGAAAGCGGGAGAGTTTCTACAATGAGCAGTTCTTC
J: TRBJ2-7; length: 16; V: TRBV13; size: -; D: -; CDR3: CASSLEAGKDSYEQYF; DNA: TGTGCCAGCAGCTTAGAAGCTGGTAAAGACTCCTACGAGCAGTACTTC
J: TRBJ1-5; length: 15; V: TRBV27; size: -; D: -; CDR3: CASKALPDSNQPQHF; DNA: TGTGCCAGCAAGGCACTCCCCGATAGCAATCAGCCCCAGCATTTT
J: TRBJ2-1; length: 13; V: TRBV2; size: -; D: -; CDR3: CASSALNYNEQFF; DNA: TGTGCCAGCAGTGCTCTGAATTACAATGAGCAGTTCTTC
J: TRBJ1-1; length: 14; V: TRBV28; size: -; D: TRBD1; CDR3: CASSSGQGWAEAFF; DNA: TGTGCCAGCAGCTCGGGACAGGGATGGGCTGAAGCTTTCTTT
J: TRBJ2-4; length: 16; V: TRBV4-1; size: -; D: -; CDR3: CASSLTTALAKNIQYF; DNA: TGCGCCAGCAGCCTCACGACAGCACTAGCCAAAAACATTCAGTACTTC
J: TRBJ2-3; length: 12; V: TRBV7-6; size: -; D: TRBD1; CDR3: CASSSGQETQYF; DNA: TGTGCCAGCAGCTCCGGACAGGAAACGCAGTATTTT
J: TRBJ2-1; length: 14; V: TRBV5-6; size: -; D: -; CDR3: CASSGPRDLNEQFF; DNA: TGTGCCAGCAGCGGACCCCGGGACCTAAATGAGCAGTTCTTC
J: TRBJ1-4; length: 21; V: TRBV28; size: -; D: TRBD1; CDR3: CASSPVFLGRDRGRPNEKLFF; DNA: TGTGCCAGCAGTCCAGTATTTTTGGGCCGGGACAGGGGGCGACCTAATGAAAAACTGTTTTTT
J: TRBJ2-7; length: 12; V: TRBV7-9; size: -; D: -; CDR3: CASSSELYEQYF; DNA: TGTGCCAGCAGCTCCGAACTCTACGAGCAGTACTTC
J: TRBJ2-1; length: 14; V: TRBV2; size: -; D: -; CDR3: CASREAGQDNEQFF; DNA: TGTGCCAGCAGGGAGGCGGGCCAGGACAATGAGCAGTTCTTC
J: TRBJ2-7; length: 15; V: TRBV7-9; size: -; D: -; CDR3: CASSFSAQGSYEQYF; DNA: TGTGCCAGCAGCTTTAGCGCCCAGGGCTCCTACGAGCAGTACTTC
J: TRBJ1-1; length: 14; V: TRBV14; size: -; D: -; CDR3: CASSQAAGVTEAFF; DNA: TGTGCCAGCAGCCAAGCGGCAGGGGTCACTGAAGCTTTCTTT
J: TRBJ1-1; length: 11; V: TRBV27; size: -; D: -; CDR3: CASSLSGRAFF; DNA: TGTGCCAGCAGTTTATCTGGGCGGGCTTTCTTT
J: TRBJ2-5; length: 15; V: TRBV9; size: -; D: -; CDR3: CASSAAGTYQETQYF; DNA: TGTGCCAGCAGCGCGGCGGGGACTTATCAAGAGACCCAGTACTTC
J: TRBJ2-7; length: 13; V: TRBV27; size: -; D: -; CDR3: CASTPLWGYEQYF; DNA: TGTGCCAGCACCCCCTTGTGGGGGTACGAGCAGTACTTC
J: TRBJ2-5; length: 16; V: TRBV5-1; size: -; D: -; CDR3: CASSPSWGRPKETQYF; DNA: TGCGCCAGCAGCCCTTCGTGGGGTAGGCCGAAAGAGACCCAGTACTTC
J: TRBJ2-7; length: 13; V: TRBV2; size: once; D: -; CDR3: CASREEVDYEQYF; DNA: TGTGCCAGCAGGGAGGAAGTGGACTACGAGCAGTACTTC
J: TRBJ1-1; length: 13; V: TRBV11-3; size: once; D: -; CDR3: CASSSSGGTEAFF; DNA: TGTGCCAGCAGCTCCTCGGGGGGCACTGAAGCTTTCTTT
J: TRBJ1-4; length: 16; V: TRBV28; size: -; D: -; CDR3: CASISSKEVEDEKLFF; DNA: TGTGCCAGCATCTCTTCAAAGGAAGTCGAGGATGAAAAACTGTTTTTT
J: TRBJ1-1; length: 13; V: TRBV4-1; size: -; D: -; CDR3: CASRQTGNTEAFF; DNA: TGCGCCAGCAGACAGACAGGGAACACTGAAGCTTTCTTT
J: TRBJ1-5; length: 15; V: TRBV27; size: -; D: -; CDR3: CASSSLAGHNQPQHF; DNA: TGTGCCAGCAGTTCCCTTGCGGGACACAATCAGCCCCAGCATTTT
J: TRBJ2-2; length: 12; V: TRBV2; size: -; D: -; CDR3: CASDANTGELFF; DNA: TGTGCCAGCGACGCGAACACCGGGGAGCTGTTTTTT
J: TRBJ2-2; length: 16; V: TRBV7-2; size: -; D: -; CDR3: CASSYPGRENTGELFF; DNA: TGTGCCAGCAGCTACCCCGGACGGGAGAACACCGGGGAGCTGTTTTTT
J: TRBJ2-7; length: 14; V: TRBV27; size: -; D: -; CDR3: CASSPGLGTYEQYF; DNA: TGTGCCAGCAGTCCTGGACTGGGCACCTACGAGCAGTACTTC
J: TRBJ2-5; length: 16; V: TRBV6-5; size: -; D: TRBD1; CDR3: CASSYGEGQGQETQYF; DNA: TGTGCCAGCAGTTATGGAGAGGGACAGGGGCAAGAGACCCAGTACTTC
J: TRBJ2-7; length: 14; V: TRBV27; size: -; D: TRBD1; CDR3: CASSPKTGGHEQYF; DNA: TGTGCCAGCAGTCCCAAGACAGGGGGCCACGAGCAGTACTTC
J: TRBJ2-5; length: 14; V: TRBV6-5; size: -; D: -; CDR3: CASSYSGPQETQYF; DNA: TGTGCCAGCAGTTACAGTGGCCCCCAAGAGACCCAGTACTTC
J: TRBJ2-7; length: 15; V: TRBV9; size: -; D: TRBD1; CDR3: CASSTSGTGTDEQYF; DNA: TGTGCCAGCAGCACTTCGGGGACAGGGACCGACGAGCAGTACTTC
J: TRBJ2-1; length: 13; V: TRBV10-2; size: -; D: -; CDR3: CASSDDHEDEQFF; DNA: TGCGCCAGCAGTGACGATCACGAGGATGAGCAGTTCTTC
J: TRBJ2-6; length: 13; V: TRBV5-4; size: -; D: TRBD1; CDR3: CAGQETGANVLTF; DNA: TGTGCCGGACAGGAGACTGGGGCCAACGTCCTGACTTTC
J: TRBJ2-1; length: 15; V: TRBV19; size: -; D: TRBD2; CDR3: CASSILLAGSIEQFF; DNA: TGTGCCAGTAGTATACTGCTAGCGGGGTCAATTGAGCAGTTCTTC
J: TRBJ2-7; length: 13; V: TRBV11-3; size: once; D: TRBD2; CDR3: CASSFIAGGEQYF; DNA: TGTGCCAGCAGCTTTATAGCGGGAGGAGAGCAGTACTTC
J: TRBJ2-2; length: 17; V: TRBV27; size: -; D: TRBD2; CDR3: CASRGLAGGHNTGELFF; DNA: TGTGCCAGCAGGGGACTAGCGGGAGGGCATAACACCGGGGAGCTGTTTTTT
J: TRBJ2-1; length: 15; V: TRBV7-3; size: -; D: TRBD2; CDR3: CASSAGRTSGNEQFF; DNA: TGTGCCAGCAGCGCGGGGAGGACTAGCGGCAATGAGCAGTTCTTC
J: TRBJ2-7; length: 14; V: TRBV27; size: once; D: -; CDR3: CASSTRGGSYEQYF; DNA: TGTGCCAGCAGTACTAGGGGCGGCTCCTACGAGCAGTACTTC
J: TRBJ2-7; length: 15; V: TRBV27; size: -; D: TRBD2; CDR3: CASSALSGGSYEQYF; DNA: TGTGCCAGCAGTGCTTTAAGCGGGGGTTCCTACGAGCAGTACTTC